The 20 T cell receptor beta chains reported below all come from one sample, sequenced in a study of blood T cell repertoires in COVID-19. TCRdb's table, derived via immunoSEQ multiplex PCR, lists solely in-frame clones and lacks some. The data contain approximately 260,000 clones, around 82% of them singletons. The sequencing sample was made of peripheral blood. Receptor source: a woman over 75 with active or convalescent COVID-19.

This clone occurred a few times. V is TRBV10-3 and J is TRBJ1-4, with a tentative D call TRBD1 (5 bases). Germline assignment: CDR1 ENHRY and CDR2 SYGVKD. The CDR3 spans 14 residues. V was shortened by 10 bases and J by 8 bases, with 20 bases between the two germline ends. CDR3: CATLQDLQGEKLFF. The DNA for the CDR3 is TGTGCCACCTTACAGGACCTCCAGGGAGAAAAACTGTTTTTT.

The chain carries TRBV5-1 and TRBJ1-2; D is perhaps TRBD1 (5 bases). Germline V gene data show CDR1 as SGHRS and CDR2 as YFSETQ. The CDR3 is 14 amino acids. Trimming removed 0 bases from V and 8 bases from J, with 14 bases in between. The CDR3 protein is CASSLEPAGPGYTF. The CDR3 bases are TGCGCCAGCAGCTTGGAGCCCGCGGGGCCGGGCTACACCTTC.

The rearrangement links TRBV7-2 to TRBJ1-2; tentative D call: TRBD1 (5 bases). CDR3 length: 13 amino acids. Germline values: CDR1 SGHTA, CDR2 FQGNSA. Trimming shortened V by 5 bases and J by 5 bases, and 12 bases separated the two germline ends. The CDR3 loop reads CASSPGRGYGYTF. Written as DNA, the CDR3 is TGTGCCAGCAGCCCCGGACGGGGGTATGGCTACACCTTC.

In its sample, this clone was seen a few times. The V call is TRBV20-1, the J call TRBJ2-1; 10 bases are a match to TRBD2. V lost 3 bases to trimming and J lost 2 bases; unmatched junction nucleotides: 10. CDR1 and CDR2 (germline): DFQATT, SNEGSKA (reference sequence). This CDR3 has 17 residues. CDR3 sequence: CSASKLAGVRTYNEQFF. In DNA form, the CDR3 reads TGCAGTGCTAGTAAGCTAGCGGGAGTAAGGACCTACAATGAGCAGTTCTTC.

The chain employs TRBV5-5 and TRBJ1-2; D is ambiguous. The CDR3 length is 11 residues. The V end lost 7 bases, the J end lost 7 bases, and 11 bases lay between the germline ends. CDR1 and CDR2 from the germline V gene are SGHKS and YYEKEE (reference sequence). DNA for the CDR3: TGTGCCAGCTGGCTCTTTGGTGGCTACACCTTC. Encoded protein: CASWLFGGYTF.

The chain combines TRBV19 with TRBJ2-7, with D tentatively TRBD2 (5 bases). This CDR3 spans 13 amino acids. Trimming left V 8 bases short and J 6 bases short, with 17 bases between. Germline V lookup: CDR1 LNHDA, CDR2 SQIVND (reference sequence). The CDR3 region is CASSTVRGSEQYF. The CDR3 nucleotides read TGTGCCAGTTCTACCGTCCGGGGAAGCGAGCAGTACTTC.

This sequence joins TRBV5-1 and TRBJ2-1; TRBD2 might be the D (5 bases). The CDR3 totals 15 residues. V shed 0 bases and J shed 2 bases, with 9 bases lying between them. Germline loops: CDR1 SGHRS, CDR2 YFSETQ. DNA of the CDR3: TGCGCCAGCAGCTTGGCCGGGGTACCCTACAATGAGCAGTTCTTC. Its protein is CASSLAGVPYNEQFF.

CDR3 in amino acids: CASSSRDRANTGELFF. The CDR3 coding sequence is TGTGCCAGCAGCTCCCGAGACAGGGCCAACACCGGGGAGCTGTTTTTT. This chain uses TRBV11-2 with TRBJ2-2, with TRBD1 identical over 7 bases. The CDR3 has 16 residues. Germline V CDR1 and CDR2: SGHAT, FQNNGV. The ends lost 4 bases at V and 2 bases at J; junction bases unmatched: 7. Using reference TRBV11-2 and TRBJ2-2 for the parts outside the CDR3, the full variable domain is EAGVAQSPRYKIIEKRQSVAFWCNPISGHATLYWYQQILGQGPKLLIQFQNNGVVDDSQLPKDRFSAERLKGVDSTLKIQPAKLEDSAVYLCASSSRDRANTGELFFGEGSRLTVL.

V usage is TRBV11-2 and J usage is TRBJ2-2; TRBD2 matches 9 bases. The V segment lost 3 bases and the J segment 7 bases; nucleotides outside the gene matches: 6. Germline V CDR1 and CDR2: SGHAT, FQNNGV. This CDR3 comprises 15 residues. The CDR3 here is CASSLGTSPGGELFF. The DNA for the CDR3 is TGTGCCAGCAGCTTGGGGACTAGCCCTGGCGGGGAGCTGTTTTTT. Full variable domain (rest looked up from reference TRBV11-2 and TRBJ2-2): EAGVAQSPRYKIIEKRQSVAFWCNPISGHATLYWYQQILGQGPKLLIQFQNNGVVDDSQLPKDRFSAERLKGVDSTLKIQPAKLEDSAVYLCASSLGTSPGGELFFGEGSRLTVL.

The genes are TRBV11-2 and TRBJ2-7, with D perhaps TRBD1 (5 bases). The germline V gene encodes CDR1 SGHAT and CDR2 FQNNGV. This CDR3 region has 14 residues. V was pared by 1 base and J by 4 bases, with 11 bases between. CDR3 nucleotide sequence: TGTGCCAGCAGCTTAGGCCCTCAGGGTTACGAGCAGTACTTC. Translating gives CASSLGPQGYEQYF.

This chain links TRBV2 with TRBJ2-7, with TRBD2 matching 7 bases. Germline CDR1 is SNHLY and CDR2 is FYNNEI. The CDR3 totals 13 residues. The V and J ends lost 9 bases and 4 bases, in that order; junction bases with no gene match: 9. CDR3 sequence: CARGRGVTYEQYF. The CDR3 DNA reads TGTGCCAGAGGTCGGGGGGTCACGTACGAGCAGTACTTC.

V gene TRBV4-2 combines with J gene TRBJ1-4; TRBD1 aligns across 7 bases. The CDR3 runs to 16 residues. The J segment lost 4 bases and the V segment lost 2 bases, leaving 7 bases of the junction unmatched. CDR1 and CDR2 (germline): LGHNA, YNFKEQ. Here the CDR3 reads CASSQTPTGLNEKLFF. For the CDR3, the DNA is TGTGCCAGCAGCCAAACACCGACAGGGCTTAATGAAAAACTGTTTTTT.

This chain connects TRBV4-1 to TRBJ2-3; 12 bases map to TRBD2. The germline V gene encodes CDR1 MGHRA and CDR2 YSYEKL. The ends lost 1 base at V and 2 bases at J; junction bases unmatched: 1. CDR3 length equals 16 residues. CDR3 bases: TGCGCCAGCAGCCAAGGACTAGCGGGGGCCACAGATACGCAGTATTTT. This gives the protein CASSQGLAGATDTQYF.

V and J are TRBV18 and TRBJ1-3, with TRBD1 matching 7 bases. Germline lookup yields CDR1 KGHSH and CDR2 LQKENI. V shed 3 bases and J 2 bases; nucleotides not matched to a gene: 7. The CDR3 has 16 amino acids. The CDR3 DNA reads as TGTGCCAGCTCACCCCAAGGGACAGCCACTGGAAACACCATATATTTT. Translation: CASSPQGTATGNTIYF.

The rearrangement joins TRBV30 to TRBJ1-2; TRBD1 matches at 12 bases. CDR1 and CDR2 (germline): GTSNPN, SVGIG (reference sequence). V lost 2 bases, J lost 5 bases, and 6 bases stayed unmatched. The CDR3 runs 15 residues. CDR3 residues: CAWSPGTGGAYGYTF. The CDR3, as DNA: TGTGCCTGGAGTCCCGGGACAGGGGGCGCTTATGGCTACACCTTC.

V gene TRBV7-8 combines with J gene TRBJ2-7; 11 positions agree with TRBD1. The junction had 4 bases not matched to a gene; V was cut back by 5 bases and J by 7 bases. CDR1 is SGHVS and CDR2 is FQNEAQ in the germline V gene. This CDR3 has 13 residues. CDR3 DNA sequence: TGTGCCAGCAGCCGAGGGACAGGGGGGGAGCAGTACTTC. Protein: CASSRGTGGEQYF.

V and J are TRBV4-2 and TRBJ2-1; 16 bases are a match to TRBD2. Losses at the gene ends were 1 base for V and 9 bases for J; bases not matched to a gene: 3. The CDR3 is 16 residues long. From germline, CDR1 is LGHNA and CDR2 YNFKEQ. DNA of the CDR3: TGTGCCAGCAGCCAAGCGGGACTAGCGGGAGGGATTGAGCAGTTCTTC. It codes for CASSQAGLAGGIEQFF.

The V and J genes are TRBV6-6 and TRBJ2-2; 9 bases map to TRBD2. This CDR3 has 16 residues. V lost 2 bases, J lost 4 bases, and 5 bases stayed unmatched. CDR1 is MNHNY and CDR2 is SVGAGI in the germline V gene (reference sequence). As DNA, the CDR3 is TGTGCCAGCAGTTACCCTAGCGGGATGGTCACCGGGGAGCTGTTTTTT. Protein: CASSYPSGMVTGELFF.

The V gene is TRBV5-1, the J gene TRBJ1-6; the match to TRBD1 covers 7 bases. Trimming at V came to 4 bases and at J to 6 bases, leaving 7 bases not matched to a gene. CDR1 SGHRS and CDR2 YFSETQ come from the germline V gene. CDR3 size: 15 residues. The CDR3: CASSPRDSSNSPLHF. The CDR3 DNA reads as TGCGCCAGCAGCCCCCGGGACAGTAGTAATTCACCCCTCCACTTT. The full variable domain, its missing parts supplied by reference TRBV5-1 and TRBJ1-6, is KAGVTQTPRYLIKTRGQQVTLSCSPISGHRSVSWYQQTPGQGLQFLFEYFSETQRNKGNFPGRFSGRQFSNSRSEMNVSTLELGDSALYLCASSPRDSSNSPLHFGNGTRLTVT.

The CDR3 reads CASSFTGGEQYF. The CDR3 nucleotides are TGTGCCAGCAGCTTCACAGGGGGCGAGCAGTACTTC. The rearrangement joins TRBV5-4 to TRBJ2-7; 8 nucleotides align to TRBD1. The CDR3 is 12 residues long. In germline, CDR1 is SGHNT, CDR2 YYREEE (reference sequence). Trimming removed 2 bases from V and 6 bases from J; junction bases left unmatched: 1.